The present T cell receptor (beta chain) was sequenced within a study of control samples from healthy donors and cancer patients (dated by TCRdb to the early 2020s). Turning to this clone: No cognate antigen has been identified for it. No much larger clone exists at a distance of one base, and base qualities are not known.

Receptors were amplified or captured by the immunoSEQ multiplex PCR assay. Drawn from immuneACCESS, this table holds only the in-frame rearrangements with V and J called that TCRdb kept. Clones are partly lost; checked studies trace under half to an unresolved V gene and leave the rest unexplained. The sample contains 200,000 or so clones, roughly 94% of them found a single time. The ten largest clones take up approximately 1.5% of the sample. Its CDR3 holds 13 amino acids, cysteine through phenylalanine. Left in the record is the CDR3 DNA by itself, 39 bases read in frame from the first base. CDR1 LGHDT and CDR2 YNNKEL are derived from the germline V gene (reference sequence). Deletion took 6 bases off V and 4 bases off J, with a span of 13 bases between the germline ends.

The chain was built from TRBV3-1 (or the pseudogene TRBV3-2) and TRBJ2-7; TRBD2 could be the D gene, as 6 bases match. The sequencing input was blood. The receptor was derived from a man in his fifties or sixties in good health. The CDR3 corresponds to CASRGDGRYEQYF. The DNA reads TGTGCCAGCAGAGGGGATGGGAGGTACGAGCAGTACTTC.